One sample yielded the 7 T cell receptor beta chains listed below, sequenced in a study of blood T cell repertoires in COVID-19. Clones were read by immunoSEQ multiplex PCR, and TCRdb kept only the in-frame ones, dropping some. The sample lists around 100,000 clones, more than 65% seen once, with around 5.8% in the top ten. Sequencing was done on a sample of peripheral blood. The source of these receptors is a man aged 55 to 70 with acute or convalescent COVID-19.

V usage is TRBV5-1 and J usage is TRBJ1-6; D unresolved. CDR3 size: 13 residues. Deletions cut 4 bases from V and 8 bases from J, with 10 bases between. Germline loops: CDR1 SGHRS, CDR2 YFSETQ. The DNA for the CDR3 is TGCGCCAGCAGCCTACCGGGGTATTCACCCCTCCACTTT. Translated, it gives CASSLPGYSPLHF.

This sequence joins TRBV9 and TRBJ1-2; weak D call: TRBD1 (5 bases). Germline lookup yields CDR1 SGDLS and CDR2 YYNGEE. This CDR3 contains 13 residues. The V end lost 3 bases, the J end lost 7 bases, and 13 bases lay between the germline ends. As DNA, the CDR3 is TGTGCCAGCAGCGAAGGGGTGGCAGTTGGCTACACCTTC. Translation: CASSEGVAVGYTF.

The chain links TRBV5-1 to TRBJ1-2; D is possibly TRBD1 (6 bases). Per the germline V gene, CDR1 is SGHRS and CDR2 is YFSETQ. V lost 4 bases and J lost 6, with 16 bases in between. This CDR3 region has 14 residues. This CDR3 is CASSPFQGINGYTF. In DNA, the CDR3 is TGCGCCAGCAGCCCCTTCCAGGGGATTAATGGCTACACCTTC. Full variable domain (rest looked up from reference TRBV5-1 and TRBJ1-2): KAGVTQTPRYLIKTRGQQVTLSCSPISGHRSVSWYQQTPGQGLQFLFEYFSETQRNKGNFPGRFSGRQFSNSRSEMNVSTLELGDSALYLCASSPFQGINGYTFGSGTRLTVV.

The rearrangement uses TRBV6-5 and TRBJ2-7, with D perhaps TRBD2 (6 bases). The V end was cut by 6 bases, the J end by 2 bases, with 14 bases between. Germline-derived CDR1 and CDR2 are MNHEY and SVGAGI. The CDR3 runs 14 residues. DNA for the CDR3: TGTGCCAGCAGAGGGACTTCTGCCCCCTACGAGCAGTACTTC. Its protein product is CASRGTSAPYEQYF.

The V and J genes are TRBV6-5 and TRBJ1-2, with 9 positions matching TRBD1. Germline V gene sequence: CDR1 MNHEY, CDR2 SVGAGI. The CDR3 covers 13 residues. J gave up 4 bases and V 6 bases, and 3 bases lay outside the gene matches. The CDR3 sequence is CASSRTGAYGYTF. CDR3 bases: TGTGCCAGCAGCAGGACAGGGGCCTATGGCTACACCTTC.

The V gene is TRBV27, the J gene TRBJ1-6; unclear D gene. The CDR3 sequence is 13 residues long. The V gene lost 5 bases and the J gene lost 9 bases, with 11 bases spanning the gap. Germline V gives CDR1 MNHEY, CDR2 SMNVEV (reference sequence). CDR3 in DNA: TGTGCCAGCAGTCCAATGTTCGGTTCACCCCTCCACTTT. Translated: CASSPMFGSPLHF.

The rearrangement joins TRBV20-1 to TRBJ1-4; D ambiguous. Germline V gene lookup returns CDR1 DFQATT and CDR2 SNEGSKA (reference sequence). This CDR3 region has 11 residues. V lost 3 bases and J 8 bases, leaving 7 bases between the germline ends. CDR3 nucleotides: TGCAGTGCTAGGGCCCAGGAAAAACTGTTTTTT. This sequence encodes CSARAQEKLFF.